Listed here are 16 T cell receptor beta chains from one sample, sequenced in a study of Ad26.COV2.S vaccination and SARS-CoV-2 variants (dated by TCRdb to 2020 to 2022). The library came from the immunoSEQ multiplex PCR assay. In TCRdb, the immuneACCESS table is reduced to in-frame sequences with V and J assigned. These tables do not hold every clone; where another copy was compared, an unresolved V gene accounts for under half, and the others remain unexplained. This sample is represented by about 320,000 clones; almost 90% of them were singletons. The leading ten clones occupy over 5% of the sample. The treatment or condition tag for this specimen amounts to: 19 received Ad26.COV2.S at low or high dose, single or two shots; five or six received placebo; per-sample allocation not given. For vaccine and placebo recipients, repertoires were sequenced using samples collected on day 63 after the first injection.

Sequences were derived from peripheral blood, sampled in a trial of Ad26.COV2.S vaccine versus placebo. These TCRs come from a person aged 18 to 59 who received the Ad26.COV2.S COVID-19 vaccine or a placebo.

This clone was seen a handful of times. The rearrangement joins TRBV4-2 to TRBJ2-7; no clear D gene. The germline V gene encodes CDR1 LGHNA and CDR2 YNFKEQ. The CDR3 sequence is 14 residues long. V gave up 3 bases and J gave up 3 bases, with 12 bases separating them. The CDR3 sequence is CASSHVGRSYEQYV. DNA of the CDR3: TGTGCCAGCAGCCATGTTGGACGGAGCTACGAGCAGTACGTC.

The chain combines TRBV4-3 with TRBJ1-1; D not resolved. The V gene lost 2 bases and the J gene lost 4 bases, with 11 bases spanning the gap. Germline lookup yields CDR1 LGHNA and CDR2 YSLEER. The CDR3 is made up of 14 amino acids. This chain's CDR3 is CASSQTPSGTEAFF. In nucleotides, the CDR3 is TGCGCCAGCAGCCAAACCCCCTCGGGCACTGAAGCTTTCTTT.

This clone was found once. The V call is TRBV7-8, the J call TRBJ1-3, with no clear D. The CDR3 loop spans 13 amino acids. In germline, CDR1 is SGHVS, CDR2 FQNEAQ. V dropped 1 base and J dropped 4 bases, with 5 bases sitting between them. CDR3 in DNA: TGTGCCAGCAGCTTAGTGTCAGGAAACACCATATATTTT. Residues: CASSLVSGNTIYF.

The rearrangement links TRBV7-3 to TRBJ2-5, with a tentative D call TRBD1 (6 bases). Trimming stripped 8 bases from V and 5 bases from J, with 15 bases between. The V gene's germline CDR1 is SGHTA and CDR2 FQGTGA. The CDR3 has 13 amino acids. The CDR3 bases are TGTGCCAGCGCCAGCGACAGGAGGGAGACCCAGTACTTC. It encodes CASASDRRETQYF.

The rearrangement uses TRBV27 and TRBJ1-6; D is uncertain. Trimming cost V 2 bases and J 9 bases, with 17 bases left between them. The CDR3 runs 16 residues. The germline gives CDR1 MNHEY, CDR2 SMNVEV (reference sequence). The CDR3 DNA sequence: TGTGCCAGCAGTTTACGAAGGACGGTGATCGGTTCACCCCTCCACTTT. It is translated as CASSLRRTVIGSPLHF.

V gene TRBV6-5 combines with J gene TRBJ1-2; D is unresolved. V shed 0 bases and J shed 6 bases, with 5 bases lying between them. Germline V CDR1 and CDR2: MNHEY, SVGAGI. The CDR3 runs to 12 residues. CDR3 nucleotide sequence: TGTGCCAGCAGTTACTCAGGGAATGGCTACACCTTC. Translation: CASSYSGNGYTF.

The rearrangement uses TRBV6-6 and TRBJ1-2; 8 bases align to TRBD1. Germline V gene lookup returns CDR1 MNHNY and CDR2 SVGAGI (reference sequence). J was trimmed by 8 bases and V by 6 bases; bases with no gene match: 14. This CDR3 is built from 15 residues. CDR3 sequence: CASRDGQGLSLGYTF. Here the CDR3 DNA reads TGTGCCAGCAGAGATGGACAGGGCTTATCCTTGGGCTACACCTTC.

The chain employs TRBV6-5 and TRBJ1-1, with 8 bases aligning to TRBD1. The CDR3 is 15 residues long. After removal of 6 bases from V and 3 bases from J, the junction contained 9 bases not matched to a gene. CDR1 is MNHEY and CDR2 is SVGAGI in the germline V gene. CDR3 residues: CASRTLTGGDTEAFF. DNA of the CDR3: TGTGCCAGCAGAACTCTTACAGGGGGGGACACTGAAGCTTTCTTT.

V usage is TRBV7-9 and J usage is TRBJ2-1; the match to TRBD2 covers 9 bases. CDR1 SEHNR and CDR2 FQNEAQ come from the germline V gene (reference sequence). The J segment lost 9 bases and the V segment lost 6 bases, leaving 18 bases of the junction unmatched. This CDR3 has 17 amino acids. CDR3 in amino acids: CASSPLSVLAGPTEQFF. The CDR3 bases are TGTGCCAGCAGTCCACTTAGCGTTCTAGCGGGACCCACTGAGCAGTTCTTC.

The V gene is TRBV6-4, the J gene TRBJ2-2; TRBD1 matches at 7 bases. The germline CDR1 and CDR2 sequences are MRHNA and SNTAGT. The CDR3 sequence is 16 residues long. Losses at the gene ends were 3 bases for V and 6 bases for J; bases not matched to a gene: 10. CDR3 amino acids: CASSEYPGQLAGELFF. The CDR3 DNA reads as TGTGCCAGCAGTGAGTACCCGGGACAGTTGGCCGGGGAGCTGTTTTTT.

The J gene is TRBJ2-3, the V gene TRBV19; 10 nucleotides match TRBD1. This CDR3 region has 16 residues. Germline CDR1 LNHDA, CDR2 SQIVND (reference sequence). The V segment lost 5 bases and the J segment 2 bases; nucleotides outside the gene matches: 7. The CDR3 nucleotides read TGTGCCAGTAGTGCCTTGGGGACAGGGGTCACAGATACGCAGTATTTT. Translation: CASSALGTGVTDTQYF.

This clone was seen only a few times. This chain connects TRBV27 to TRBJ1-2, with 10 positions matching TRBD1. V lost 4 bases and J lost 4; bases outside the gene matches: 6. Germline lookup yields CDR1 MNHEY and CDR2 SMNVEV (reference sequence). The CDR3 extends over 15 amino acids. CDR3 sequence reads: CASSWGQGSGYGYTF. The CDR3 region has the DNA TGTGCCAGCAGTTGGGGACAGGGGTCGGGCTATGGCTACACCTTC.

This chain links TRBV5-6 with TRBJ2-3, with 7 bases identical to TRBD2. Losses at the gene ends were 4 bases for V and 3 bases for J; bases not matched to a gene: 8. The CDR3 contains 15 residues. Germline V gene data show CDR1 as SGHDT and CDR2 as YYEEEE. The CDR3 DNA is TGTGCCAGCAGCCCCGGGACTACAAGGACAGATACGCAGTATTTT. Translating gives CASSPGTTRTDTQYF.

The rearrangement joins TRBV6-2 or TRBV6-3 to TRBJ1-2, with 9 bases that match TRBD1. V was clipped by 1 base and J by 5 bases; unmatched bases: 2. The CDR3 consists of 14 residues. CDR1 and CDR2 (germline): MNHEY, SVGEGT. In DNA, the CDR3 is TGTGCCAGCAGTTACTACGGGACAGGGTATGGCTACACCTTC. It yields the protein CASSYYGTGYGYTF.

The chain uses TRBV7-9 and TRBJ2-1; D might be TRBD1 (7 bases). V lost 5 bases and J lost 3, with 17 bases in between. CDR1 SEHNR and CDR2 FQNEAQ come from the germline V gene (reference sequence). The length of the CDR3 is 16 residues. For the CDR3, the DNA is TGTGCCAGCAGCCCGCGGGACAGCGCTTTCTACAATGAGCAGTTCTTC. Protein: CASSPRDSAFYNEQFF.

Only one count was recorded for this clone. The gene calls are TRBV6-5 and TRBJ2-7, with 7 bases identical to TRBD1. J gave up 6 bases and V 6 bases, and 14 bases lay outside the gene matches. This CDR3 comprises 15 residues. Germline V lookup: CDR1 MNHEY, CDR2 SVGAGI. The CDR3 coding sequence is TGTGCCAGCAGGGGGAGACAGGGAATAAGAGGCGAGCAGTACTTC. It codes for CASRGRQGIRGEQYF.